This record looks at one TCR beta chain sequence and its context. The assay was immunoSEQ multiplex PCR, and TCRdb's table has in-frame clones only and misses some. The repertoire includes 300,000 to 500,000 clones, 85% to 90% of them detected once, and approximately 1% sits in the top ten. This specimen comes from a study of blood T cell repertoires in COVID-19. Study-level background: Whether acute or convalescent, the COVID-19 samples came from the United States, Italy and Spain. Sources were T cells, B-cell-depleted T cells, or PBMCs; the material itself was cDNA or gDNA.

Participant age was 18 to 89 years, and participants resided in roughly 25 US areas. The CDR3 sequence is 14 residues long. The J gene is TRBJ2-2, the V gene TRBV21-1; TRBD2 reflects the table's D call only, with no check against the DNA. TRBV21-1 is termed a pseudogene. Sequenced: PBMCs or T cells enriched from blood (not recorded which). The receptor was derived from a woman in her 30s with acute COVID-19. The CDR3 region has the DNA TGTGCCACCCCGGTGGGAGGGTGGAAGGGGGAGCTGTTTTTT. Its translation: CATPVGGWKGELFF.